This T cell receptor (beta chain) was retrieved from a study of neurological immune-mediated disorders. This CDR3 contains 15 residues. The ends lost 5 bases at V and 5 bases at J; junction bases unmatched: 8. Germline V gene lookup returns CDR1 SQVTM and CDR2 ANQGSEA. This clonotype was counted many times. The method for making cDNA was 5'RACE, and it used 10-nucleotide random UMIs. TCRdb re-called the 5' RACE reads with MiXCR, one entry per CDR3 protein. The table has more than 35,000 distinct CDR3 sequences, about 6% seen once. The study used blood bank volunteers in Maryland, USA, as healthy controls.

The receptor's source is a woman aged 40 to 49 in good health. The specimen sequenced was CD4+ T cells from blood. V gene TRBV29-1 combines with J gene TRBJ2-5; TRBD2 aligns across 13 bases. The DNA for the CDR3 is TGCAGCGTTAGGCCCGGGACTAGCGGGATTGAGACCCAGTACTTC. Translation gives CSVRPGTSGIETQYF.